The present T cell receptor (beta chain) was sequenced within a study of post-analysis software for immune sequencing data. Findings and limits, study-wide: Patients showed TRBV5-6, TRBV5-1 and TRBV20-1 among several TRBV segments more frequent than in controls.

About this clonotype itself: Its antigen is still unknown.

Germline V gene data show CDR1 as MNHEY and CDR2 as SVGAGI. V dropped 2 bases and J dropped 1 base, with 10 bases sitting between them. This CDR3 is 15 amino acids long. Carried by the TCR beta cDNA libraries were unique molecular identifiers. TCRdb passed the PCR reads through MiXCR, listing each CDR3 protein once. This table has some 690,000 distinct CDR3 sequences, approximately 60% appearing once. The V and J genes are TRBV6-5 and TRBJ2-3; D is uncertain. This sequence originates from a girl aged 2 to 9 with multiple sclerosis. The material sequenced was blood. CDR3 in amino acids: CASSYGTVRTDTQYF. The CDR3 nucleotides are TGTGCCAGCAGTTACGGAACAGTCCGCACAGATACGCAGTATTTT.